These 22 T cell receptor beta chains came from one sample sequenced in a study of spatial heterogeneity in lung cancer. A single record per CDR3 protein comes from TCRdb applying MiXCR to the 5' RACE reads. The sample contains tens of thousands of distinct CDR3 sequences, 8.4% of which appear only once. Time point given: sample taken at primary tumor resection. TCRs were sequenced from unsorted whole RNA of tumor, nontumor lung or PBMC. Sequencing was performed on PBMCs, taken at surgery. These receptors came from a female donor with early-stage non-small cell lung cancer.

This clonotype was seen more than once but under ten times. This sequence joins TRBV12-5 and TRBJ2-2, with D perhaps matching TRBD1 or TRBD2 (5 bases each). The V and J ends lost 5 bases and 7 bases respectively, with 20 bases between them. The CDR3 consists of 16 residues. Germline CDR1 is LGHNT and CDR2 is FRNRAP. The CDR3 loop is CASGVRLALGDGELFF. CDR3 sequence (DNA): TGTGCTAGTGGTGTTCGCCTGGCGTTGGGGGACGGGGAGCTGTTTTTT.

The chain is built from TRBV4-3 and TRBJ2-1; 12 positions agree with TRBD2. The germline CDR1 and CDR2 sequences are LGHNA and YSLEER. The CDR3 is made up of 22 amino acids. V lost 4 bases, J lost 0 bases, and 19 bases stayed unmatched. The CDR3 DNA is TGCGCCAGCAGCCCGAGGGGCCCTAGACTAGCGGGAGTTTTAGGCTCCTACAATGAGCAGTTCTTC. It specifies CASSPRGPRLAGVLGSYNEQFF.

This clonotype was counted only a few times. The CDR3 DNA is TGCGCCAGCAGCTTGGCCGGACAGGGTTATTCACCCCTCCACTTT. It is translated as CASSLAGQGYSPLHF. This chain joins TRBV5-1 and TRBJ1-6, with 8 bases lining up with TRBD1. The V gene's germline CDR1 is SGHRS and CDR2 YFSETQ. This CDR3 is 15 amino acids long. Losses at the gene ends were 0 bases for V and 8 bases for J; bases not matched to a gene: 4.

This clonotype occurred a few times. V gene TRBV10-1 combines with J gene TRBJ2-1; 11 nucleotides match TRBD1. Germline V gene lookup returns CDR1 WNHNN and CDR2 SYGVQD (reference sequence). The CDR3 totals 16 residues. J gave up 6 bases and V 3 bases, and 7 bases lay outside the gene matches. CDR3 in DNA: TGCGCCAGCAGTGACCACGGGACAGGGGGTTTCAATGAGCAGTTCTTC. Translating it yields CASSDHGTGGFNEQFF.

J is TRBJ1-6 and V is TRBV12-3 or TRBV12-4; D gene unclear. CDR3 size: 9 residues. Trimming left V 5 bases short and J 11 bases short, with 1 base between. The CDR3 nucleotides are TGTGCCAGCAGTCCACCCCTCCACTTT. Residues: CASSPPLHF.

This clonotype was counted at least ten times. The chain links TRBV28 to TRBJ1-6; D unresolved. Germline-derived CDR1 and CDR2 are MDHEN and SYDVKM. This CDR3 contains 15 residues. The V and J ends lost 5 bases and 9 bases respectively, with 17 bases between them. The CDR3, as DNA: TGTGCCAGCAGTCCGGCGGGCAGGTCCTCTTCACCCCTCCACTTT. This translates into CASSPAGRSSSPLHF.

This clonotype was picked up many times. The chain couples TRBV10-3 to TRBJ1-4; D may be TRBD1 (5 bases). Deletions cut 2 bases from V and 7 bases from J, with 5 bases between. Looked up from germline, CDR1 is ENHRY and CDR2 is SYGVKD. The CDR3 covers 12 residues. CDR3 amino acids: CAISEGAEKLFF. CDR3 in DNA: TGTGCCATCAGTGAGGGGGCTGAAAAACTGTTTTTT.

V is TRBV5-1 and J is TRBJ2-1; the match to TRBD1 covers 10 bases. With V trimmed by 7 bases and J by 5 bases, 3 bases remained unmatched. This CDR3 contains 13 residues. CDR1 and CDR2 from the germline V gene are SGHRS and YFSETQ. The CDR3 region has the DNA TGCGCCAGCCGAGGGACAGGGGACAATGAGCAGTTCTTC. Translation: CASRGTGDNEQFF.

This clonotype was seen at least ten times. The CDR3 sequence is CSARDGPLGDGYGYTF. In DNA, the CDR3 is TGCAGTGCTAGAGATGGGCCATTAGGGGACGGCTATGGCTACACCTTC. V gene TRBV20-1 combines with J gene TRBJ1-2; possibly TRBD1 for D (5 bases). Trimming pared 0 bases from V and 4 bases from J, leaving 18 bases between. Germline loops: CDR1 DFQATT, CDR2 SNEGSKA (reference sequence). This CDR3 has 16 residues.

This clonotype was recorded at least ten times. This chain joins TRBV28 and TRBJ1-1, with 8 bases matching TRBD1. J was trimmed by 0 bases and V by 8 bases; bases with no gene match: 11. Germline V gene lookup returns CDR1 MDHEN and CDR2 SYDVKM. The CDR3 length is 16 residues. The CDR3 coding sequence is TGTGCCAGCGGGTCAGGACAGGGCAGAGTGAACACTGAAGCTTTCTTT. It codes for CASGSGQGRVNTEAFF.

In its sample, this clonotype was seen a few times. The chain is built from TRBV10-3 and TRBJ1-4; D is undetermined. Germline loops: CDR1 ENHRY, CDR2 SYGVKD. V shed 6 bases and J shed 2 bases, with 4 bases lying between them. This CDR3 is built from 12 residues. Here the CDR3 reads CAISGTNEKLFF. The CDR3 bases are TGTGCCATCAGCGGGACTAATGAAAAACTGTTTTTT.

V gene TRBV9 combines with J gene TRBJ2-1; D is unresolved. The germline CDR1 and CDR2 sequences are SGDLS and YYNGEE. Trimming cost V 0 bases and J 10 bases, with 8 bases left between them. The CDR3 consists of 12 residues. CDR3: CASSVDRGEQFF. CDR3 in DNA: TGTGCCAGCAGCGTAGATAGAGGCGAGCAGTTCTTC. Full variable domain (missing parts from reference TRBV9 and TRBJ2-1): DSGVTQTPKHLITATGQRVTLRCSPRSGDLSVYWYQQSLDQGLQFLIQYYNGEERAKGNILERFSAQQFPDLHSELNLSSLELGDSALYFCASSVDRGEQFFGPGTRLTVL.

This clonotype was detected ten times or more. This chain joins TRBV11-2 and TRBJ2-5, with 14 bases matching TRBD2. CDR1 and CDR2 from the germline V gene are SGHAT and FQNNGV. The CDR3 totals 16 residues. V shed 2 bases and J 4 bases; nucleotides not matched to a gene: 3. CDR3 DNA: TGTGCCAGCAGCTTAATGACTAGCGGGAGGGCAGAGACCCAGTACTTC. It translates to CASSLMTSGRAETQYF.

This chain's CDR3 is CASKGDYNEQFF. CDR3 nucleotides: TGTGCCAGCAAGGGGGACTACAATGAGCAGTTCTTC. J is TRBJ2-1 and V is TRBV2; D might be TRBD1 (6 bases). With 7 bases removed from V and 3 bases from J, the gap between germline ends came to 7 bases. The germline gives CDR1 SNHLY, CDR2 FYNNEI. The CDR3 covers 12 residues.

This clonotype was counted many times. CDR3: CASSESGGSYNEQFF. The CDR3 nucleotides read TGTGCCAGCAGTGAGTCAGGGGGCTCCTACAATGAGCAGTTCTTC. The chain recombines TRBV2 with TRBJ2-1; 7 nucleotides match TRBD1. The CDR3 covers 15 residues. Looked up from germline, CDR1 is SNHLY and CDR2 is FYNNEI. Trimming removed 3 bases from V and 0 bases from J; junction bases left unmatched: 2.

This clonotype was seen at least ten times. The chain carries TRBV7-2 and TRBJ1-2; 8 bases fit TRBD1. Germline CDR1 and CDR2: SGHTA and FQGNSA. The CDR3 length is 17 residues. V shed 1 base and J 3 bases; nucleotides not matched to a gene: 10. CDR3 in DNA: TGTGCCAGCAGCTTAGGGGCCGGACAGGGTTATTACTATGGCTACACCTTC. This codes for CASSLGAGQGYYYGYTF.

This chain links TRBV7-2 with TRBJ2-1; 8 bases agree with TRBD2. V gave up 5 bases and J gave up 0 bases; unmatched junction bases: 6. The CDR3 sequence is 16 residues long. Germline values: CDR1 SGHTA, CDR2 FQGNSA. CDR3: CASSRSGTSSYNEQFF. Written as DNA, the CDR3 is TGTGCCAGCAGCCGTTCCGGGACTAGCTCCTACAATGAGCAGTTCTTC.

This clonotype was seen more than once but under ten times. The V and J genes are TRBV5-6 and TRBJ2-2; 9 nucleotides match TRBD2. The CDR3 covers 14 residues. With V trimmed by 4 bases and J by 9 bases, 7 bases remained unmatched. Germline values: CDR1 SGHDT, CDR2 YYEEEE. CDR3 protein: CASSTGTSRRELFF. Written as DNA, the CDR3 is TGTGCCAGCAGCACCGGGACTAGCAGGCGGGAGCTGTTTTTT.

This chain joins TRBV23-1 and TRBJ2-7; 10 bases are shared with TRBD1. TRBV23-1 is assigned to the ORF class and has an uncertain function. The CDR3 spans 14 residues. The ends lost 7 bases at V and 6 bases at J; junction bases unmatched: 9. In DNA, the CDR3 is TGCGCCAGCACCCCCGGGACAGGGGTTCTCGAGCAGTACGTC. Amino acid sequence: CASTPGTGVLEQYV.

This clonotype was observed a few times. This rearrangement joins TRBV12-3 or TRBV12-4 to TRBJ1-5, with D uncertain. The CDR3 totals 14 residues. Trimming took 4 bases from V and 4 from J, leaving 11 bases between them. CDR3 DNA sequence: TGTGCCAGCAGTTCTACGCCTAAAAATCAGCCCCAGCATTTT. As protein: CASSSTPKNQPQHF.

This clonotype was seen ten or more times. The chain couples TRBV20-1 to TRBJ1-6, with D unclear. Trimming removed 1 base from V and 8 bases from J, with 15 bases in between. Germline-derived CDR1 and CDR2 are DFQATT and SNEGSKA (reference sequence). This CDR3 contains 15 residues. DNA for the CDR3: TGCAGTGCTAGAGCGGGGTACGCCCGTTATTCACCCCTCCACTTT. Translated: CSARAGYARYSPLHF.

In its sample, this clonotype was seen many times. J is TRBJ2-5 and V is TRBV7-9; D may be TRBD2 (5 bases). In germline, CDR1 is SEHNR, CDR2 FQNEAQ (reference sequence). Trimming took 6 bases from V and 5 from J, leaving 13 bases between them. CDR3 size: 13 residues. The CDR3 region has the DNA TGTGCCAGCAGGGGGTTAACGGGGGAGACCCAGTACTTC. Encoded protein: CASRGLTGETQYF. The full variable domain, rest sourced from reference TRBV7-9 and TRBJ2-5, is DTGVSQNPRHKITKRGQNVTFRCDPISEHNRLYWYRQTLGQGPEFLTYFQNEAQLEKSRLLSDRFSAERPKGSFSTLEIQRTEQGDSAMYLCASRGLTGETQYFGPGTRLLVL.